The T cell receptor beta chain described here comes from a study of T cells after yellow fever vaccination (dated by TCRdb to 2018 to 2020). General notes on the study: The SMART-Seq v4 Ultra Low Input RNA kit was used to prepare libraries from fractions with low cell numbers. The cohort comprised two healthy male donors, one aged 18 to 30 and one aged 30 to 40 years. Blood was collected at multiple timepoints before and after primary and secondary immunization, and bulk PBMC replicates and cell subsets were isolated. Bulk TCR alpha and beta repertoires were sequenced longitudinally to track T-cell clones before and after primary and booster YFV17D yellow fever vaccination.

This clonotype has a handful of counts. Its antigen remains unidentified. There are no base qualities to consult, and no much larger clone falls within one base. For sequencing, an Illumina NovaSeq 6000 was employed. TCR cDNA was synthesized by 5'RACE template switching, through which a universal primer site and unique molecular identifiers were introduced. cDNA synthesis was primed from both the TCR alpha and TCR beta constant segments. Two PCR steps were used to amplify libraries, with sample barcodes and sequencing adapters being added in the second step. Sequencing of libraries was done on Illumina HiSeq 2500 (2x100 bp) or NovaSeq (2x150 bp). For the original study's pipeline: Demultiplexing of reads and collapsing into UMI consensus sequences were performed with MIGEC, and V(D)J alignment was carried out with MiXCR. Clonotypes responding to the vaccine were identified with edgeR on replicate PBMC samples, with the criteria of FDR below 0.01 and a log2 fold change above 5 up to day 15. Bulk clonotypes were assigned CD4 or CD8 identity according to which sequenced CD4 or CD8 repertoire held them at higher abundance. Using fastp at Q25 and MiXCR, TCRdb reprocessed the public reads and kept productive beta chains. One record per CDR3 amino acid sequence lists the most common genes and DNA. The V and J calls follow TCRdb's processing rather than the paper's. The sample profile shows 300,000 to 400,000 distinct CDR3 sequences; 9.5% to 12% of them were found once. The ten largest clonotypes hold about 3.3% of the sample.

As encoded in the germline V gene, CDR1 is SNHLY while CDR2 is FYNNEI. The cysteine opens and the phenylalanine closes a CDR3 of 14 amino acids. The only DNA kept is the CDR3, 42 bases in frame from the first base. V is reduced by 7 bases and J by 0 bases, leaving a spacing of 11 bases between them. Sample treatment or condition, as interpreted from the label and publication: live attenuated yellow fever vaccine strain. A standard Ficoll-Paque protocol was used to isolate PBMCs from peripheral blood. Dynabeads CD4 and CD8 positive selection kits were used to isolate CD4 and CD8 T-cell fractions. TriZol was used to extract RNA from bulk PBMCs, from CD4 and CD8 fractions, and from dextramer-positive and dextramer-negative fractions. What the research found in general, with its limitations: Because the study included only a couple of donors, the extent to which the findings can be generalized is limited. A small share of clonotypes was detected in both CD4 and CD8 compartments, with the overlap likely arising from convergent recombination. Compared with the primary T-cell response, the secondary T-cell response was weaker but faster, peaking on day 5 rather than day 15. Because abundant contaminating clonotypes from the bulk population could be contained in FACS-sorted repertoires, computational filtering was required. Most clones expanded after primary vaccination (around 97% of CD4 and over 80% of CD8) were re-detected after the booster, suggesting that broad memory maintenance occurred.

The specimen was CD4+ T cells sorted from PBMCs, collected 45 days after the yellow fever booster vaccination. The receptor was isolated from a man younger than 35 who received the YFV17D yellow fever vaccine. Recombination linked TRBV2 to TRBJ2-3; the D gene assignment is ambiguous. The CDR3 loop reads CASKKPTSTDTQYF. The DNA reads TGTGCCAGCAAGAAGCCCACTAGCACAGATACGCAGTATTTT.